A selection of T cell receptor beta chains follows, all from one sample in a study of control samples from healthy donors and cancer patients. Libraries were prepared by immunoSEQ multiplex PCR; TCRdb keeps only in-frame clonotypes and omits some of them. The sample gives 110,000 to 150,000 clones, around 90% of which show up once; 4.9% is in the top ten. Sequenced input: blood. These receptor sequences come from a man under 40 in good health. The CDR3 runs from the conserved cysteine through the conserved F or W. The D gene is left open where the match is weak. Clone size is stated in some rows and not others, as once, few, many or a class when expanded.

CDR3: CASNLRQGNQPQHF
DNA: TGTGCCAGTAACCTTCGACAGGGCAATCAGCCCCAGCATTTT
V: TRBV19
J: TRBJ1-5
D: .
size: .

CDR3: CASSLVAGGRAYEQYF
DNA: TGTGCCAGCAGCTTAGTTGCGGGGGGCAGGGCCTACGAGCAGTACTTC
V: TRBV7-8
J: TRBJ2-7
D: TRBD2
size: .

CDR3: CASSSGPHNQPQHF
DNA: TGTGCCAGCAGCTCGGGGCCTCACAATCAGCCCCAGCATTTT
V: TRBV3-1/TRBV3-2
J: TRBJ1-5
D: .
size: .

CDR3: CASARRINEKLFF
DNA: TGTGCCAGTGCGCGACGGATTAATGAAAAACTGTTTTTT
V: TRBV12-3/TRBV12-4
J: TRBJ1-4
D: .
size: .

CDR3: CASSGSGGDTDTQYF
DNA: TGTGCCAGCAGCGGAAGCGGGGGGGACACAGATACGCAGTATTTT
V: TRBV9
J: TRBJ2-3
D: TRBD2
size: .

CDR3: CAWSGAGNSPLHF
DNA: TGTGCCTGGAGTGGCGCAGGTAATTCACCCCTCCACTTT
V: TRBV30
J: TRBJ1-6
D: .
size: .

CDR3: CASSFQSGAGGPKNIQYF
DNA: TGTGCCAGCAGCTTCCAGAGCGGGGCGGGAGGGCCCAAAAACATTCAGTACTTC
V: TRBV7-8
J: TRBJ2-4
D: TRBD2
size: few

CDR3: CASSPDRPPRETQYF
DNA: TGTGCCAGCAGCCCTGACAGGCCCCCACGGGAGACCCAGTACTTC
V: TRBV7-6
J: TRBJ2-5
D: .
size: once

CDR3: CASSQLAGAPGEQYF
DNA: TGTGCCAGCAGTCAACTAGCGGGGGCCCCGGGTGAGCAGTACTTC
V: TRBV3-1/TRBV3-2
J: TRBJ2-7
D: TRBD2
size: .

CDR3: CASSSGGLAVYEQYF
DNA: TGTGCCAGCAGCTCCGGGGGGCTAGCGGTCTACGAGCAGTACTTC
V: TRBV7-9
J: TRBJ2-7
D: .
size: .

CDR3: CASSPGLRPTDTQYF
DNA: TGTGCCAGCTCACCAGGACTACGACCCACAGATACGCAGTATTTT
V: TRBV18
J: TRBJ2-3
D: .
size: .

CDR3: CASSYSSANTEAFF
DNA: TGTGCCAGCAGTTACTCGTCAGCGAACACTGAAGCTTTCTTT
V: TRBV6-6
J: TRBJ1-1
D: .
size: .

CDR3: CASNVGQENSPLHF
DNA: TGCGCCAGCAATGTGGGACAGGAAAATTCACCCCTCCACTTT
V: TRBV5-1
J: TRBJ1-6
D: TRBD1
size: .

CDR3: CASSRGGSNNEQFF
DNA: TGCGCCAGCAGCCGTGGGGGCTCCAACAATGAGCAGTTCTTC
V: TRBV4-1
J: TRBJ2-1
D: .
size: .

CDR3: CSGGQYTEAFF
DNA: TGCAGCGGGGGACAGTACACTGAAGCTTTCTTT
V: TRBV29-1
J: TRBJ1-1
D: TRBD1
size: .

CDR3: CASSLGSVTYEQYF
DNA: TGTGCCAGCAGCTTGGGGTCGGTTACCTACGAGCAGTACTTC
V: TRBV5-6
J: TRBJ2-7
D: .
size: .

CDR3: CASSGGITSTDTQYF
DNA: TGTGCCAGCAGTGGAGGGATTACTAGCACAGATACGCAGTATTTT
V: TRBV6-2/TRBV6-3
J: TRBJ2-3
D: .
size: .